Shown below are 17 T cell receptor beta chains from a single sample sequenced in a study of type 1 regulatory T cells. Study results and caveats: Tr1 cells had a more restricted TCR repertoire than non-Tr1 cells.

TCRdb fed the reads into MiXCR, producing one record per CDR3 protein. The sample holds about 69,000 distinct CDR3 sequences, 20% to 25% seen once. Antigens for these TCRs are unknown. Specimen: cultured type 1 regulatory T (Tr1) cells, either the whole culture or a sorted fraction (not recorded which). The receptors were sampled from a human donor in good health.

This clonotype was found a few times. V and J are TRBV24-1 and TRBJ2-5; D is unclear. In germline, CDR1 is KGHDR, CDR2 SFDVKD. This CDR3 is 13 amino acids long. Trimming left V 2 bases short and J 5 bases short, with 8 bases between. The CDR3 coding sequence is TGTGCCACCAGTGATTGGCGGAGCGAGACCCAGTACTTC. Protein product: CATSDWRSETQYF.

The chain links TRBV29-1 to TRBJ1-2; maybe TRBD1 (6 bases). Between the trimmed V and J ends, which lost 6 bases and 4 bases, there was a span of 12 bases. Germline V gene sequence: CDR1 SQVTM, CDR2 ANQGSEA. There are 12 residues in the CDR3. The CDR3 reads CSVGGAAYGYTF. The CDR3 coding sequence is TGCAGCGTCGGGGGGGCGGCCTATGGCTACACCTTC. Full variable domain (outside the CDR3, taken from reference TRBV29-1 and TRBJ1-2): SAVISQKPSRDICQRGTSLTIQCQVDSQVTMMFWYRQQPGQSLTLIATANQGSEATYESGFVIDKFPISRPNLTFSTLTVSNMSPEDSSIYLCSVGGAAYGYTFGSGTRLTVV.

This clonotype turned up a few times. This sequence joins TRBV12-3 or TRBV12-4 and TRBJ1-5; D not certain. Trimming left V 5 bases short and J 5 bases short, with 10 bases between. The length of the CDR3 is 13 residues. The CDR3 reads CASSDTIHQPQHF. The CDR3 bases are TGTGCCAGCAGTGACACCATTCATCAGCCCCAGCATTTT.

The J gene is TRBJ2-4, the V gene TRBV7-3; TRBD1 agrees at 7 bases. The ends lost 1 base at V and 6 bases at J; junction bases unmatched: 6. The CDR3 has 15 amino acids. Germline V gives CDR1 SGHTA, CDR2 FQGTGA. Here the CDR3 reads CASSLSEGAGNIQYF. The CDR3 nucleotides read TGTGCCAGCAGCTTAAGTGAGGGGGCGGGAAACATTCAGTACTTC.

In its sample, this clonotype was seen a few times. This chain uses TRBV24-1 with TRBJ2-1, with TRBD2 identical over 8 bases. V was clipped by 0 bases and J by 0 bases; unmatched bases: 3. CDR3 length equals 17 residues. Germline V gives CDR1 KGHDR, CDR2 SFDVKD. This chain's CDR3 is CATSDLPSGSSYNEQFF. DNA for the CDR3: TGTGCCACCAGTGATTTGCCCAGCGGGAGCTCCTACAATGAGCAGTTCTTC.

The CDR3 region is CASGQGSYNEQFF. The CDR3 nucleotides read TGCGCCAGCGGACAGGGCTCCTACAATGAGCAGTTCTTC. The chain combines TRBV5-1 with TRBJ2-1; 8 bases are a match to TRBD1. CDR1 and CDR2 (germline): SGHRS, YFSETQ. V shed 7 bases and J 0 bases; nucleotides not matched to a gene: 0. The CDR3 loop spans 13 amino acids.

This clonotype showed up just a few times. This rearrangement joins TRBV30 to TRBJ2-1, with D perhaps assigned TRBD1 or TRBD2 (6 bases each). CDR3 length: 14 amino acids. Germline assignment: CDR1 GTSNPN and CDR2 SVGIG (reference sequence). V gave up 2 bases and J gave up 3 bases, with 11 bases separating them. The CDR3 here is CAWSRGALYNEQFF. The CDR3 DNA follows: TGTGCCTGGAGTAGGGGGGCCCTCTACAATGAGCAGTTCTTC. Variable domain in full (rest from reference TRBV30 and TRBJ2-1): SQTIHQWPATLVQPVGSPLSLECTVEGTSNPNLYWYRQAAGRGLQLLFYSVGIGQISSEVPQNLSASRPQDRQFILSSKKLLLSDSGFYLCAWSRGALYNEQFFGPGTRLTVL.

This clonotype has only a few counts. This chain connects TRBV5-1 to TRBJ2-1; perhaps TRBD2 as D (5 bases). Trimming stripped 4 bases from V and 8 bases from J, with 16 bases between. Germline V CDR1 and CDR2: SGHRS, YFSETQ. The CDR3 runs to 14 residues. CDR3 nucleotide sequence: TGCGCCAGCAGCCCTTTGTCGGGATTCGATGAGCAGTTCTTC. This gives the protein CASSPLSGFDEQFF.

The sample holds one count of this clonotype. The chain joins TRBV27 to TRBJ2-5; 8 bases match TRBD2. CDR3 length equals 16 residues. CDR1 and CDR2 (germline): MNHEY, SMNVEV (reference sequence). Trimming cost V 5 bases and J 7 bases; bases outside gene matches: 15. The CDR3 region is CASSTAPGTRGLTQYF. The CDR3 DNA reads TGTGCCAGCAGTACCGCGCCCGGGACTAGAGGTTTGACCCAGTACTTC.

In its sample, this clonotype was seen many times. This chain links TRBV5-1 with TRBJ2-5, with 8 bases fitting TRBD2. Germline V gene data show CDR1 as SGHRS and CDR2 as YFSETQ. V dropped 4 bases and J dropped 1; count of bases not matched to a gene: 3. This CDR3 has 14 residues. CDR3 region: CASSHSGIQETQYF. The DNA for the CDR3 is TGCGCCAGCAGCCATAGCGGGATCCAAGAGACCCAGTACTTC.

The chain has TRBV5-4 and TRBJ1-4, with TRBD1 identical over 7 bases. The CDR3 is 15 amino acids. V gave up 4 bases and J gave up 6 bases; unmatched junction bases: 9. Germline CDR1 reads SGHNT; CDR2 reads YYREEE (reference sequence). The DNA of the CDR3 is TGTGCCAGCAGCCTCCCGACAGGGAGGGATGAAAAACTGTTTTTT. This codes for CASSLPTGRDEKLFF. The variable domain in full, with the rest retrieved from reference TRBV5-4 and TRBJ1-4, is ETGVTQSPTHLIKTRGQQVTLRCSSQSGHNTVSWYQQALGQGPQFIFQYYREEENGRGNFPPRFSGLQFPNYSSELNVNALELDDSALYLCASSLPTGRDEKLFFGSGTQLSVL.

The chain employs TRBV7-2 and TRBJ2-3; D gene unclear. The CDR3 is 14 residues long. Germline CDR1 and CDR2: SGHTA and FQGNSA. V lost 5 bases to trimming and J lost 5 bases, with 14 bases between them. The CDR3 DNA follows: TGTGCCAGCAGCCAGCAGGCGAGCCAAGATACGCAGTATTTT. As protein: CASSQQASQDTQYF.

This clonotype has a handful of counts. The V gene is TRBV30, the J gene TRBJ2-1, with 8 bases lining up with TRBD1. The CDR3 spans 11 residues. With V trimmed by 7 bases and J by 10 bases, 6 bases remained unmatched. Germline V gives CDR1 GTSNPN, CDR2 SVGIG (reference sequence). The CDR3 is CASTGATEQFF. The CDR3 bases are TGTGCCTCGACAGGGGCGACAGAGCAGTTCTTC.

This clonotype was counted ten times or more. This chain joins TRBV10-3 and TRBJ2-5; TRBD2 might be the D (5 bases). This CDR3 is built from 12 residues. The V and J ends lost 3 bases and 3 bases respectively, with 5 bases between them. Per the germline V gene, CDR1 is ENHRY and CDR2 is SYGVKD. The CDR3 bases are TGTGCCATCAGTGAAGCGGAAGAGACCCAGTACTTC. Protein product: CAISEAEETQYF.

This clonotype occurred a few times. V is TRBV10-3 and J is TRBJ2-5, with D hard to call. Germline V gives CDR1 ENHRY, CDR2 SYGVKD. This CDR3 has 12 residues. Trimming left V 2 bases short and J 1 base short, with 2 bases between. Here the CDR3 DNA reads TGTGCCATCAGTGAGGCCCAAGAGACCCAGTACTTC. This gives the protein CAISEAQETQYF.

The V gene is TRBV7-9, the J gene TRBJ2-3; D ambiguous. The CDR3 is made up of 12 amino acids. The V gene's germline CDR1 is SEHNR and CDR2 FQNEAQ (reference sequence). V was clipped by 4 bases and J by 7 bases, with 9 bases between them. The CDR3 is CASSYNRNTQYF. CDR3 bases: TGTGCCAGCAGCTATAACAGAAATACGCAGTATTTT.

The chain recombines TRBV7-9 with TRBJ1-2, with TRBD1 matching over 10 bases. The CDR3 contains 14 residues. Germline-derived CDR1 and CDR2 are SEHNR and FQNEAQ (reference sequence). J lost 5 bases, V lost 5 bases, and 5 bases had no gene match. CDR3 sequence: CASSRGTGEYGYTF. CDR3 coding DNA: TGTGCCAGCAGCCGAGGGACAGGGGAATATGGCTACACCTTC.